This T cell receptor beta chain was captured by sequencing in a study of T cells after yellow fever vaccination. Germline CDR1 ENHRY, CDR2 SYGVKD. The V gene lost 6 bases and the J gene lost 4 bases, with 10 bases spanning the gap. The CDR3 totals 13 residues. Via MiXCR, TCRdb re-called the 5' RACE reads, giving one row per CDR3 protein. The sample includes around 610,000 distinct CDR3 sequences, roughly 14% of them seen just once. V is TRBV10-3 and J is TRBJ2-1; D not resolved. The starting material was PBMCs, obtained on the day of the yellow fever booster vaccination. This TCR was sampled from a man between 25 and 39 years old who received the YFV17D yellow fever vaccine. The CDR3 nucleotides read TGTGCCATCAGCCAGTTTATGTACAATGAGCAGTTCTTC. This gives the protein CAISQFMYNEQFF.